What follows is one T cell receptor (beta chain) and its context. This record belongs to a study of blood T cell repertoires in COVID-19. Germline assignment: CDR1 SEHNR and CDR2 FQNEAQ (reference sequence). The CDR3 has 18 amino acids. V trimming: 9 bases; J trimming: 4 bases; junction bases outside the gene matches: 16. Sequencing used immunoSEQ multiplex PCR; TCRdb keeps in-frame clones, though not all of them. Here the sample spans around 330,000 clones, about 85% being singletons. The clonotype comes from a woman under 40 who had been exposed to COVID-19. The material sequenced was PBMCs or T cells enriched from blood (not recorded which). The chain couples TRBV7-9 to TRBJ2-6; TRBD1 aligns across 9 bases. DNA of the CDR3: TGTGCCAGAAACATGCCGGGACAGGGAAGTTCAGGGGCCAACGTCCTGACTTTC. Translation: CARNMPGQGSSGANVLTF.